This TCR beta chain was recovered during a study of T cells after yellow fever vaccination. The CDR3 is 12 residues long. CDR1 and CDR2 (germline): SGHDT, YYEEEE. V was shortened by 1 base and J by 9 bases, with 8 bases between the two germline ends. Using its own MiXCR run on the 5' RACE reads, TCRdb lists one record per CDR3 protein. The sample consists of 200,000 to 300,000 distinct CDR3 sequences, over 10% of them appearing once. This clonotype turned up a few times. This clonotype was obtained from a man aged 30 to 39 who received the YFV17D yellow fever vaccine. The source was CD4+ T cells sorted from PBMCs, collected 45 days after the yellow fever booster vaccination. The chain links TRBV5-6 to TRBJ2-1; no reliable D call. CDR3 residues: CASSLRAGEQFF. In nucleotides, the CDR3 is TGTGCCAGCAGCTTGAGGGCAGGTGAGCAGTTCTTC.